One sample yielded the 32 T cell receptor beta chains listed below, sequenced in a study of vaccination and CD4 T cells after COVID-19. Each CDR3 protein is one row after TCRdb ran MiXCR on the PCR reads. Of approximately 19,000 distinct CDR3 sequences detected, around two thirds appear once; the ten largest clones hold approximately 0.97%. The material was CD4+ T cells from blood, obtained before SARS-CoV-2 vaccination. All receptors come from a human donor who had recovered from COVID-19.

This clonotype was counted between two and nine times. Germline is not matched at one junction end, which may reflect a read error. The chain uses TRBV6-5 and TRBJ2-1; 12 bases map to TRBD2. Germline assignment: CDR1 MNHEY and CDR2 SVGAGI. The CDR3 is 17 residues long. The CDR3, as DNA: TGTGCTAGCAGTTACTCTAGTCTAGCGGGAGGGGTCGGTGAGCAGTTCTTC. Its translation is CASSYSSLAGGVGEQFF.

This chain links TRBV27 with TRBJ1-4; 9 positions match TRBD1. The CDR3 length is 14 residues. Germline values: CDR1 MNHEY, CDR2 SMNVEV (reference sequence). The ends lost 5 bases at V and 7 bases at J; junction bases unmatched: 5. The CDR3 reads CASSRTTGGEKLFF. The CDR3, as DNA: TGTGCCAGCAGTCGAACGACAGGGGGTGAAAAACTGTTTTTT.

This clonotype was seen a few times. The rearrangement uses TRBV24-1 and TRBJ1-5; the D is unclear. Germline V gene data show CDR1 as KGHDR and CDR2 as SFDVKD. Trimming cost V 4 bases and J 5 bases, with 11 bases left between them. The CDR3 sequence is 14 residues long. In DNA form, the CDR3 reads TGTGCCACCAGTGAGAGGCGGTTCGATCAGCCCCAGCATTTT. Encoded protein: CATSERRFDQPQHF.

The rearrangement uses TRBV30 and TRBJ1-1; D call uncertain. V was clipped by 1 base and J by 1 base, with 16 bases between them. CDR3 length equals 16 residues. Germline CDR1 is GTSNPN and CDR2 is SVGIG (reference sequence). The CDR3 sequence: CAWSADLRTRNTEAFF. The CDR3 DNA sequence: TGTGCCTGGAGTGCGGACCTTCGGACCCGGAACACTGAAGCTTTCTTT.

The chain has TRBV15 and TRBJ2-7, with 8 bases fitting TRBD1. The V segment lost 5 bases and the J segment 2 bases; nucleotides outside the gene matches: 11. CDR3 length: 16 amino acids. Germline CDR1 and CDR2: LNHNV and YYDKDF (reference sequence). The CDR3 protein is CATSRPGTGGPYEQYF. The CDR3 region has the DNA TGTGCCACCAGCCGCCCAGGGACAGGCGGCCCCTACGAGCAGTACTTC.

The chain employs TRBV6-1 and TRBJ1-1, with TRBD1 identical over 7 bases. Germline V gene data show CDR1 as MNHNS and CDR2 as SASEGT. The CDR3 contains 13 residues. Trimming took 8 bases from V and 4 from J; bases not matched to a gene: 7. The CDR3 DNA reads as TGTGCCAGCGATGGTAACAGGGGCACTGAAGCTTTCTTT. It codes for CASDGNRGTEAFF.

The chain uses TRBV11-3 and TRBJ2-7; D is unclear. The CDR3 covers 17 residues. CDR1 is SGHNT, CDR2 YENEEA, per germline. The V end was cut by 1 base, the J end by 1 base, with 17 bases between. The CDR3 coding sequence is TGTGCCAGCAGCTTAGGGGCCTCGCCTGGCCCTTCCTACGAGCAGTACTTC. Residues: CASSLGASPGPSYEQYF. The whole variable domain, filled in from reference TRBV11-3 and TRBJ2-7, reads EAGVVQSPRYKIIEKKQPVAFWCNPISGHNTLYWYLQNLGQGPELLIRYENEEAVDDSQLPKDRFSAERLKGVDSTLKIQPAELGDSAVYLCASSLGASPGPSYEQYFGPGTRLTVT.

This clonotype appeared once. The chain joins TRBV6-1 to TRBJ2-7; 8 nucleotides align to TRBD1. Trimming took 7 bases from V and 0 from J; bases not matched to a gene: 8. This CDR3 region has 15 residues. Germline CDR1 MNHNS, CDR2 SASEGT. CDR3: CASTPGQASSYEQYF. CDR3 in DNA: TGTGCCAGCACCCCGGGACAGGCGAGCTCCTACGAGCAGTACTTC.

V and J are TRBV20-1 and TRBJ2-1; 15 nucleotides line up with TRBD2. The germline V gene has CDR1 DFQATT and CDR2 SNEGSKA (reference sequence). The ends lost 1 base at V and 6 bases at J; junction bases unmatched: 1. This CDR3 comprises 15 residues. The CDR3 DNA is TGCAGTGCTAGAGGGACTAGCGGGAGGGCCAATGAGCAGTTCTTC. Translated, it gives CSARGTSGRANEQFF.

A few counts support this clonotype. The chain joins TRBV6-2 or TRBV6-3 to TRBJ2-5; D remains ambiguous. Trimming left V 8 bases short and J 5 bases short, with 12 bases between. Germline lookup yields CDR1 MNHEY and CDR2 SVGEGT. The CDR3 contains 12 residues. CDR3 in DNA: TGTGCCAGCGGCGATAAGCCGGAGACCCAGTACTTC. Amino acids: CASGDKPETQYF.

This clonotype was seen a handful of times. The CDR3 DNA sequence: TGTGCCAGCAGTGAAAACTGGAGGCCCAATGAGCAGTTCTTC. As protein: CASSENWRPNEQFF. This chain uses TRBV6-1 with TRBJ2-1; D is possibly TRBD2 (5 bases). Looked up from germline, CDR1 is MNHNS and CDR2 is SASEGT. The CDR3 contains 14 residues. The V end was cut by 2 bases, the J end by 6 bases, with 11 bases between.

This chain links TRBV18 with TRBJ2-5, with no clear D. This CDR3 has 13 residues. The germline V gene has CDR1 KGHSH and CDR2 LQKENI. Deletions cut 0 bases from V and 5 bases from J, with 7 bases between. CDR3 DNA: TGTGCCAGCTCACCACCGACTGAGGAGACCCAGTACTTC. Its translation: CASSPPTEETQYF.

V and J are TRBV29-1 and TRBJ1-2; tentative D call: TRBD1 (6 bases). The CDR3 length is 15 residues. With 3 bases removed from V and 2 bases from J, the gap between germline ends came to 16 bases. Germline V lookup: CDR1 SQVTM, CDR2 ANQGSEA. The CDR3 here is CSVDKGGVTNYGYTF. The CDR3 coding sequence is TGCAGCGTTGACAAGGGGGGGGTGACAAACTATGGCTACACCTTC.

The gene calls are TRBV15 and TRBJ2-5; 7 nucleotides align to TRBD2. The trim removed 6 bases at V and 1 base at J, leaving 11 bases unmatched. Germline values: CDR1 LNHNV, CDR2 YYDKDF (reference sequence). This CDR3 spans 16 amino acids. The CDR3 region has the DNA TGTGCCACCAGGTCCACTAGCGAAAGACTCCAAGAGACCCAGTACTTC. It is translated as CATRSTSERLQETQYF.

This chain uses TRBV2 with TRBJ1-6, with D perhaps matching TRBD1 (5 bases). V was cut by 7 bases and J by 7 bases, with 11 bases left in between. CDR3 size: 13 residues. Germline V gene lookup returns CDR1 SNHLY and CDR2 FYNNEI. Written as DNA, the CDR3 is TGTGCCAGCACAGGGACTCCCAATTCACCCCTCCACTTT. Translating it yields CASTGTPNSPLHF. Complete variable domain (other parts from reference TRBV2 and TRBJ1-6): EPEVTQTPSHQVTQMGQEVILRCVPISNHLYFYWYRQILGQKVEFLVSFYNNEISEKSEIFDDQFSVERPDGSNFTLKIRSTKLEDSAMYFCASTGTPNSPLHFGNGTRLTVT.

The CDR3 loop reads CSAIPGGRNTGELFF. DNA of the CDR3: TGCAGTGCTATCCCCGGTGGGCGGAACACCGGGGAGCTGTTTTTT. The gene calls are TRBV20-1 and TRBJ2-2; no firm D call. Trimming shortened V by 4 bases and J by 1 base, and 13 bases separated the two germline ends. There are 15 residues in the CDR3. CDR1 and CDR2 from the germline V gene are DFQATT and SNEGSKA (reference sequence).

This clonotype was observed a handful of times. This chain joins TRBV27 and TRBJ2-5; possibly TRBD1 for D (6 bases). V lost 3 bases and J 5 bases, leaving 16 bases between the germline ends. This CDR3 region has 15 residues. Germline V gene sequence: CDR1 MNHEY, CDR2 SMNVEV (reference sequence). Written as DNA, the CDR3 is TGTGCCAGCAGTTTTGTTCGGGCCACAGGGGAGACCCAGTACTTC. Its translation: CASSFVRATGETQYF.

This chain links TRBV2 with TRBJ2-7, with 7 positions matching TRBD2. The CDR3 runs to 13 residues. Germline V gives CDR1 SNHLY, CDR2 FYNNEI. Germline trimming cut 2 bases from V and 6 bases from J; bases unmatched to any gene: 4. The CDR3: CASSETASGEQYF. CDR3 sequence (DNA): TGTGCCAGCAGTGAAACGGCTAGCGGCGAGCAGTACTTC. Using reference TRBV2 and TRBJ2-7 for the parts outside the CDR3, the full variable domain is EPEVTQTPSHQVTQMGQEVILRCVPISNHLYFYWYRQILGQKVEFLVSFYNNEISEKSEIFDDQFSVERPDGSNFTLKIRSTKLEDSAMYFCASSETASGEQYFGPGTRLTVT.

This clonotype has a single count. The rearrangement links TRBV30 to TRBJ1-6, with a tentative D call TRBD1 (5 bases). Deletions cut 0 bases from V and 9 bases from J, with 9 bases between. CDR3 length equals 13 residues. Germline V gene data show CDR1 as GTSNPN and CDR2 as SVGIG (reference sequence). Written as DNA, the CDR3 is TGTGCCTGGAGTGTGAAGGGGACTTCACCCCTCCACTTT. Translated: CAWSVKGTSPLHF.

The V gene is TRBV7-9, the J gene TRBJ2-5, with TRBD1 identical over 10 bases. Germline V gene lookup returns CDR1 SEHNR and CDR2 FQNEAQ (reference sequence). With V trimmed by 5 bases and J by 5 bases, 8 bases remained unmatched. This CDR3 has 15 residues. In DNA, the CDR3 is TGTGCCAGCAGCCCTGGGACAGGGGCCATGGAGACCCAGTACTTC. Amino acid sequence: CASSPGTGAMETQYF.

V usage is TRBV19 and J usage is TRBJ2-3, with TRBD1 matching 10 bases. J lost 4 bases, V lost 9 bases, and 4 bases had no gene match. The CDR3 runs to 13 residues. Germline CDR1 and CDR2: LNHDA and SQIVND (reference sequence). The CDR3: CASQGQGSDTQYF. Here the CDR3 DNA reads TGTGCCAGCCAGGGACAGGGGTCAGATACGCAGTATTTT.

This chain connects TRBV24-1 to TRBJ2-7; 8 nucleotides align to TRBD1. Looked up from germline, CDR1 is KGHDR and CDR2 is SFDVKD. With V trimmed by 2 bases and J by 4 bases, 3 bases remained unmatched. The CDR3 is 14 amino acids. This CDR3 is CATSDSDRAYEQYF. CDR3 sequence (DNA): TGTGCCACCAGTGATTCGGACAGGGCATACGAGCAGTACTTC.

This clonotype has more than one count but fewer than ten. The chain uses TRBV15 and TRBJ1-5; 9 bases agree with TRBD1. This CDR3 is built from 11 residues. Germline V gene data show CDR1 as LNHNV and CDR2 as YYDKDF (reference sequence). Unmatched junction bases numbered 4, after V lost 5 bases and J lost 14 bases. The CDR3, as DNA: TGTGCCACCAGCTCCGGGACAGGGAAGCATTTT. Encoded protein: CATSSGTGKHF.

The chain uses TRBV6-5 and TRBJ1-1; 8 nucleotides agree with TRBD1. Trimming took 1 base from V and 5 from J; bases not matched to a gene: 9. The CDR3 sequence is 16 residues long. Looked up from germline, CDR1 is MNHEY and CDR2 is SVGAGI. CDR3 DNA sequence: TGTGCCAGCAGTTACTACCGGACAGGGCTAGGAACTGAAGCTTTCTTT. It specifies CASSYYRTGLGTEAFF.

The chain couples TRBV11-2 to TRBJ2-1; 9 nucleotides line up with TRBD2. The length of the CDR3 is 15 residues. V was clipped by 3 bases and J by 9 bases; unmatched bases: 9. Germline V gene sequence: CDR1 SGHAT, CDR2 FQNNGV. This CDR3 reads CASSLRREGQGEQFF. As DNA, the CDR3 is TGTGCCAGCAGCTTGCGGCGGGAGGGCCAAGGTGAGCAGTTCTTC.

This clonotype was picked up one time. The chain recombines TRBV15 with TRBJ2-2; 8 bases are shared with TRBD2. Looked up from germline, CDR1 is LNHNV and CDR2 is YYDKDF (reference sequence). The CDR3 is 14 residues long. The junction had 7 bases not matched to a gene; V was cut back by 8 bases and J by 5 bases. The CDR3 coding sequence is TGTGCCACCGGTCGGGAGGGCCTTACCGGGGAGCTGTTTTTT. As protein: CATGREGLTGELFF. Drawing the rest from reference TRBV15 and TRBJ2-2, the complete variable domain is DAMVIQNPRYQVTQFGKPVTLSCSQTLNHNVMYWYQQKSSQAPKLLFHYYDKDFNNEADTPDNFQSRRPNTSFCFLDIRSPGLGDTAMYLCATGREGLTGELFFGEGSRLTVL.

The chain is built from TRBV20-1 and TRBJ2-3, with 14 bases identical to TRBD2. CDR3 length: 16 amino acids. Germline V gene lookup returns CDR1 DFQATT and CDR2 SNEGSKA (reference sequence). Losses at the gene ends were 5 bases for V and 3 bases for J; bases not matched to a gene: 7. CDR3 region: CSAHMGLAGVTDTQYF. CDR3 nucleotides: TGCAGTGCTCATATGGGACTAGCGGGAGTGACAGATACGCAGTATTTT.

This sequence joins TRBV2 and TRBJ2-5; 14 nucleotides line up with TRBD2. This CDR3 spans 16 amino acids. Germline loops: CDR1 SNHLY, CDR2 FYNNEI. With V trimmed by 4 bases and J by 2 bases, 3 bases remained unmatched. CDR3 bases: TGTGCCAGCAGTGGGACTAGCGGGGGGTCTCAAGAGACCCAGTACTTC. Protein sequence: CASSGTSGGSQETQYF.

This clonotype was observed a few times. The chain couples TRBV7-9 to TRBJ1-6, with 7 bases fitting TRBD1. The CDR3 totals 15 residues. The J segment lost 7 bases and the V segment lost 5 bases, leaving 8 bases of the junction unmatched. Germline CDR1 SEHNR, CDR2 FQNEAQ (reference sequence). CDR3: CASSPLAGGNSPLHF. For the CDR3, the DNA is TGTGCCAGCAGCCCCCTGGCAGGGGGGAATTCACCCCTCCACTTT.

CDR3 protein: CASSFTGVGANVLTF. The CDR3, as DNA: TGTGCCAGCAGCTTCACAGGGGTTGGGGCCAACGTCCTGACTTTC. This chain connects TRBV7-2 to TRBJ2-6, with 7 bases aligning to TRBD1. Germline loops: CDR1 SGHTA, CDR2 FQGNSA. The CDR3 covers 15 residues. Unmatched junction bases numbered 2, after V lost 3 bases and J lost 3 bases.

The rearrangement uses TRBV19 and TRBJ2-2; D is undetermined. V was clipped by 11 bases and J by 0 bases, with 4 bases between them. Germline CDR1 and CDR2: LNHDA and SQIVND (reference sequence). The CDR3 totals 11 residues. The CDR3 loop is CASTNTGELFF. DNA for the CDR3: TGTGCCTCTACGAACACCGGGGAGCTGTTTTTT.

The chain is built from TRBV10-3 and TRBJ1-6, with 8 bases matching TRBD1. The germline V gene encodes CDR1 ENHRY and CDR2 SYGVKD. With V trimmed by 10 bases and J by 7 bases, 6 bases remained unmatched. This CDR3 has 13 residues. CDR3 in amino acids: CASQGAPNSPLHF. CDR3 DNA sequence: TGTGCCAGCCAGGGGGCGCCCAATTCACCCCTCCACTTT.